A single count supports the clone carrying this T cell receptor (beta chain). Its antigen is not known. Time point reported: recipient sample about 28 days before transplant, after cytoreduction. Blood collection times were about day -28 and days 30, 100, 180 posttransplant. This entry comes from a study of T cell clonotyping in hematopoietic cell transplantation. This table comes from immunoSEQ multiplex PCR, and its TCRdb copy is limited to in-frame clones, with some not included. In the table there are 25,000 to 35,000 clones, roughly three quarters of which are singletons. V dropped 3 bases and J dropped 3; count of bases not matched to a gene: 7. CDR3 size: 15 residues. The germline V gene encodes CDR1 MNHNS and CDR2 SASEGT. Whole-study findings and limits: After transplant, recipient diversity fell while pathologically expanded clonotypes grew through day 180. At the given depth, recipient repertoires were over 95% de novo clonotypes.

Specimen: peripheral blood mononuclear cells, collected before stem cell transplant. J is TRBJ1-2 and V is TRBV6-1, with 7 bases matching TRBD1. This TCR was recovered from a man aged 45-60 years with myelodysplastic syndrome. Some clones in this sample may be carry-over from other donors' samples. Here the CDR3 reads CASSDSPTGDYGYTF. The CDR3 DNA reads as TGTGCCAGCAGTGATTCCCCCACAGGGGACTATGGCTACACCTTC.